This paragraph covers one T cell receptor beta chain sequence. The target of this receptor is not known. From each donor, an approximately 2.3 ml peripheral blood sample was collected into PAXgene tubes and kept at -80 degrees C. Without any T cell sorting, total RNA was extracted from whole blood using the PAXgene blood miRNA kit on an automated QIAcube. Peripheral blood from monozygotic twin pairs, either concordant or discordant for inflammatory bowel disease, underwent deep TCRalpha and TCRbeta repertoire profiling that used unique molecular barcoding. For every twin pair, smoking habits were documented, and each individual was categorised as a current, former or never smoker. This sample was included in a study of monozygotic twins with inflammatory bowel disease (dated by TCRdb to the late 2010s). General notes on the study: The full study comprised 28 monozygotic twin pairs: nine German pairs (four IBD-concordant, five IBD-discordant) and 19 IBD-discordant Danish pairs. Disease-associated traits were sought mainly through comparisons between IBD patients and their genetically identical healthy co-twins within discordant pairs. Each individual had, on average, about 151 000 unique TCRalpha sequences and 181 000 unique TCRbeta sequences available for analysis.

What the authors observed across the whole study: No single strong signal or clonotype linked to IBD turned up in the results, so the idea that one exists was not supported. Fewer clonotypes were shared with other individuals by IBD patients than by healthy twins, most markedly in patients showing signs of disease activity. Concordant and discordant twins showed no difference in repertoire similarity, possibly because of limited statistical power. Because patients were on differing immunosuppressive treatments, the repertoires may have picked up extra background noise and inter-individual variability. The analysis was unable to tell different T cell subtypes apart. Measured by the inverse Simpson index, TCRbeta repertoire diversity was lower in IBD patients than in their healthy co-twins.

The method was 5' RACE. Preparation of each TCR library used 3,000 to 3,500 ng of total RNA. cDNA was synthesized with SMARTScribe reverse transcriptase in eight separate reactions per sample. During cDNA synthesis, template switching was used to introduce unique molecular identifiers that contained a 6-nucleotide sample barcode. TCRalpha and TCRbeta cDNA was amplified in two nested PCRs of approximately 17 and 9 cycles, and bead purification was carried out after each PCR. Before amplification, the cDNA was both treated with uracil DNA-glycosylase and purified with the QIAquick PCR purification kit. The second PCR was the step at which Illumina TruSeq-compatible adapters and sample-specific barcodes were added. Library quality and concentration were checked on TapeStation and Qubit, and libraries were pooled at 5 to 6.5 ng each. Sequencing of pooled libraries was carried out on an Illumina HiSeq2500 single-index Rapid Run using 2 x 100 bp reads and custom sequencing primers. Concerning the study's data processing: MiGEC version 1.2.6 was used for UMI-based consensus assembly, which corrected PCR and sequencing errors. MiXCR version 2.1.1 was used to carry out V(D)J alignment, clonotype assembly and CDR3 extraction. Gene usage, clonotype sharing and MAIT/NKT TCR abundance were normalised by analysing the top 1000, 10 000 and 20 000 clonotypes per sample. After downsampling to 27 000 UMIs, diversity was calculated as the inverse Simpson index using the vegan R package. Paired Mann-Whitney U tests were applied to discordant twin pairs, and Benjamini-Hochberg correction was used for multiple testing. TCRdb reprocessed the reads, and each CDR3 protein sequence is entered once, without DNA. For this entry, the V and J calls and clone size follow TCRdb and not the study's own pipeline. This sample's records show around 230,000 distinct CDR3 sequences. Approximately 1.6% of the sample is in the top ten clones.

From the cysteine up to the phenylalanine, the CDR3 has a length of 14 residues. Nucleotide data are not available. Recombination linked TRBV12-3 or TRBV12-4 to TRBJ2-3; TCRdb selects TRBD1, and the lack of DNA leaves this call unchecked. This clonotype was obtained from a human donor with ulcerative colitis or Crohn's disease, or a healthy co-twin of an affected twin (not recorded which). Input material: blood. The CDR3 reads CASSPNWGGDTQYF.